The next 15 T cell receptor beta chains were all read from a single sample in a study of blood T cell repertoires in COVID-19. The repertoire was sequenced with immunoSEQ multiplex PCR; TCRdb's copy has only in-frame clones and lacks some. The repertoire holds 250,000 to 300,000 clones, with around nine tenths as singletons. Sequencing was carried out using peripheral blood. The source of these receptors is a woman under 40 with COVID-19, enrolled during active disease.

This clone occurred a few times. The chain is built from TRBV5-1 and TRBJ1-1; no clear D. V lost 0 bases, J lost 5 bases, and 8 bases lay in between. Germline V lookup: CDR1 SGHRS, CDR2 YFSETQ. This CDR3 is built from 13 residues. CDR3 bases: TGCGCCAGCAGCTTGGCCGCGGGAACTGAAGCTTTCTTT. Translating it yields CASSLAAGTEAFF.

CDR3 DNA: TGTGCCAGCAGGTCAGGCGGGGCGCGAGAGACCCAGTACTTC. It is translated as CASRSGGARETQYF. The chain recombines TRBV7-2 with TRBJ2-5, with D perhaps TRBD2 (6 bases). Per the germline V gene, CDR1 is SGHTA and CDR2 is FQGNSA. This CDR3 region has 14 residues. V shed 6 bases and J shed 4 bases, with 15 bases lying between them. The full variable domain, completed using reference TRBV7-2 and TRBJ2-5, is GAGVSQSPSNKVTEKGKDVELRCDPISGHTALYWYRQSLGQGLEFLIYFQGNSAPDKSGLPSDRFSAERTGGSVSTLTIQRTQQEDSAVYLCASRSGGARETQYFGPGTRLLVL.

This chain connects TRBV11-3 to TRBJ2-1, with D unclear. There are 14 residues in the CDR3. CDR1 is SGHNT and CDR2 is YENEEA in the germline V gene. Trimming shortened V by 1 base and J by 5 bases, and 9 bases separated the two germline ends. This CDR3 reads CASSLGARDNEQFF. In DNA form, the CDR3 reads TGTGCCAGCAGCTTAGGGGCGAGAGACAATGAGCAGTTCTTC.

V gene TRBV10-1 combines with J gene TRBJ2-3; D remains ambiguous. V lost 5 bases, J lost 9 bases, and 9 bases lay in between. Germline values: CDR1 WNHNN, CDR2 SYGVQD (reference sequence). This CDR3 spans 11 amino acids. CDR3 sequence (DNA): TGCGCCAGCAGTCTGGGCGACACGCAGTATTTT. Translated, it gives CASSLGDTQYF.

The chain links TRBV7-8 to TRBJ2-7, with D uncertain. Germline CDR1 is SGHVS and CDR2 is FQNEAQ. V shed 1 base and J shed 2 bases, with 9 bases lying between them. The CDR3 loop spans 14 amino acids. The CDR3 bases are TGTGCCAGCAGCTTAGGGCCCAGCGCCTACGAGCAGTACTTC. The encoded protein is CASSLGPSAYEQYF. The whole variable domain, filled in from reference TRBV7-8 and TRBJ2-7, reads GAGVSQSPRYKVAKRGQDVALRCDPISGHVSLFWYQQALGQGPEFLTYFQNEAQLDKSGLPSDRFFAERPEGSVSTLKIQRTQQEDSAVYLCASSLGPSAYEQYFGPGTRLTVT.

This clone came up once. One end of the junction does not line up with germline, which may come from a read error. This sequence joins TRBV28 and TRBJ2-7; 11 bases align to TRBD2. This CDR3 has 11 amino acids. Per germline, CDR1 MDHEN and CDR2 SYDVKM. The CDR3 DNA sequence: TGCACTAGCGGGAGCTCCTACGAGCAGTACTTC. It translates to CTSGSSYEQYF.

V is TRBV2 and J is TRBJ1-2; TRBD1 agrees at 8 bases. This CDR3 region has 13 residues. V shed 4 bases and J 9 bases; nucleotides not matched to a gene: 7. The germline V gene has CDR1 SNHLY and CDR2 FYNNEI. The CDR3 spells CASSVTGEESYTF. The CDR3, as DNA: TGTGCCAGCAGTGTGACAGGGGAGGAGAGCTACACCTTC.

The V gene is TRBV3-1 (or the pseudogene TRBV3-2), the J gene TRBJ2-7, with 9 bases fitting TRBD2. Trimming took 6 bases from V and 4 from J; bases not matched to a gene: 10. The CDR3 spans 15 residues. Looked up from germline, CDR1 is LGHDT and CDR2 is YNNKEL (reference sequence). CDR3 sequence: CASRHRSGRPYEQYF. The CDR3, as DNA: TGTGCCAGCAGGCATAGAAGCGGGAGGCCTTACGAGCAGTACTTC.

The chain combines TRBV5-5 with TRBJ2-7, with 10 positions matching TRBD1. Germline CDR1 reads SGHKS; CDR2 reads YYEKEE (reference sequence). The CDR3 is made up of 14 amino acids. J lost 3 bases, V lost 3 bases, and 3 bases had no gene match. As DNA, the CDR3 is TGTGCCAGCAGCTCCGGACAGGGGGACTACGAGCAGTACTTC. Protein: CASSSGQGDYEQYF.

The DNA for the CDR3 is TGTGCCAGCAGTTTAGAACTTGGACTCCAAACAACCTACGAGCAGTACTTC. Protein sequence: CASSLELGLQTTYEQYF. This chain links TRBV28 with TRBJ2-7; D is possibly TRBD2 (5 bases). The germline gives CDR1 MDHEN, CDR2 SYDVKM. This CDR3 comprises 17 residues. Trimming took 2 bases from V and 2 from J, leaving 19 bases between them.

V gene TRBV18 combines with J gene TRBJ2-1, with 9 bases matching TRBD2. Germline lookup yields CDR1 KGHSH and CDR2 LQKENI. There are 15 residues in the CDR3. The V and J ends lost 3 bases and 4 bases, in that order; junction bases with no gene match: 4. Here the CDR3 reads CASSPVTSGYNEQFF. CDR3 in DNA: TGTGCCAGCTCACCGGTGACTAGCGGTTACAATGAGCAGTTCTTC.

The V and J genes are TRBV29-1 and TRBJ1-2, with a possible D match to TRBD1 (5 bases). V was clipped by 4 bases and J by 2 bases, with 8 bases between them. This CDR3 has 12 amino acids. The germline CDR1 and CDR2 sequences are SQVTM and ANQGSEA. The CDR3 protein is CSVGQKNYGYTF. CDR3 bases: TGCAGCGTTGGACAGAAGAACTATGGCTACACCTTC. The complete variable domain, with remaining parts taken from reference TRBV29-1 and TRBJ1-2, reads SAVISQKPSRDICQRGTSLTIQCQVDSQVTMMFWYRQQPGQSLTLIATANQGSEATYESGFVIDKFPISRPNLTFSTLTVSNMSPEDSSIYLCSVGQKNYGYTFGSGTRLTVV.

The chain couples TRBV11-3 to TRBJ2-1, with 10 bases fitting TRBD1. Germline CDR1 SGHNT, CDR2 YENEEA. V gave up 1 base and J gave up 5 bases; unmatched junction bases: 8. This CDR3 is built from 17 residues. This CDR3 reads CASSLGTPGTGDNEQFF. DNA for the CDR3: TGTGCCAGCAGCTTAGGTACCCCCGGGACAGGGGACAATGAGCAGTTCTTC.

The rearrangement links TRBV14 to TRBJ2-2; possible D gene TRBD1, 5 bases. The length of the CDR3 is 16 residues. From germline, CDR1 is SGHDN and CDR2 FVKESK. The germline V and J ends were trimmed by 3 bases and 0 bases, with 11 bases remaining between them. CDR3 sequence (DNA): TGTGCCAGCAGCCATCTTGGACATCCGAACACCGGGGAGCTGTTTTTT. Protein: CASSHLGHPNTGELFF.

The chain uses TRBV2 and TRBJ1-5; 7 bases line up with TRBD1. Germline loops: CDR1 SNHLY, CDR2 FYNNEI. V lost 4 bases, J lost 0 bases, and 9 bases stayed unmatched. This CDR3 spans 17 amino acids. The CDR3 DNA follows: TGTGCCAGCAGTGCGAACAGGGGCCTCCATAGCAATCAGCCCCAGCATTTT. Its translation: CASSANRGLHSNQPQHF.